This T cell receptor beta chain was sequenced in a study of CXCR3-negative and CXCR3-positive naive CD8 T cells. The TRB libraries of cDNA were built by UMI-labeled 5' RACE. Following a re-call of the 5' RACE reads, TCRdb has one entry per CDR3 protein and lacks DNA. Its clone listing holds about 48,000 distinct CDR3 sequences. CDR1 and CDR2 (germline): LNHDA, SQIVND (reference sequence). The CDR3 extends over 18 amino acids. Sequencing used memory CD8+ T cells from blood. The chain is built from TRBV19 and TRBJ2-6; TCRdb returns TRBD1, unconfirmable since there is no DNA. The receptor comes from a human donor in good health. Some clones in this sample may be carry-over from other donors' samples. The CDR3 sequence is CASSIMADRGFGANVLTF.